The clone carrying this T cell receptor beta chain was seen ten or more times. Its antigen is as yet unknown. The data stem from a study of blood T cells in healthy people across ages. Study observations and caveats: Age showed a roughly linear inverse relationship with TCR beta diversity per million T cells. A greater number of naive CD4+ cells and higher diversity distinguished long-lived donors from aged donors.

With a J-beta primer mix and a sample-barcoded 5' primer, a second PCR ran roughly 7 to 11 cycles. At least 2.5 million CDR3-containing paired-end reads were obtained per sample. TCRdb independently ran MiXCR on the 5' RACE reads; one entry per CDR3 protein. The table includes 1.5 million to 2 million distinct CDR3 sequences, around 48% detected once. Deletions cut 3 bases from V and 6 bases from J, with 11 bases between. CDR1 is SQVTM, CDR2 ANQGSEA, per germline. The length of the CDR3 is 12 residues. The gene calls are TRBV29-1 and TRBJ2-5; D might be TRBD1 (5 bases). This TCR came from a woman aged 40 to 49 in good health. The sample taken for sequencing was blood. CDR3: CSVESGMKTQYF. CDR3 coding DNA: TGCAGCGTTGAGTCAGGGATGAAGACCCAGTACTTC.